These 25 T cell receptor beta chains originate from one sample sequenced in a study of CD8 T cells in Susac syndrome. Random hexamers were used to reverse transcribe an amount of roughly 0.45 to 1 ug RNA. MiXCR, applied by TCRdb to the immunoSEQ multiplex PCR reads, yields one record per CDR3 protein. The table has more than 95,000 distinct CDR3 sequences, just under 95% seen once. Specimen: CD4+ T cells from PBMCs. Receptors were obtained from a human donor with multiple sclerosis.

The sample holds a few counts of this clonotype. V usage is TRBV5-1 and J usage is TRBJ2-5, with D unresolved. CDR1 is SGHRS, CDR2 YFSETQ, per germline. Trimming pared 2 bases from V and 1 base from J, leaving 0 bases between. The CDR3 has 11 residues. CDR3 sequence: CASSFQETQYF. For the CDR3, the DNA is TGCGCCAGCAGCTTCCAAGAGACCCAGTACTTC. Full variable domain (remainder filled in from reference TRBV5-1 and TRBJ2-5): KAGVTQTPRYLIKTRGQQVTLSCSPISGHRSVSWYQQTPGQGLQFLFEYFSETQRNKGNFPGRFSGRQFSNSRSEMNVSTLELGDSALYLCASSFQETQYFGPGTRLLVL.

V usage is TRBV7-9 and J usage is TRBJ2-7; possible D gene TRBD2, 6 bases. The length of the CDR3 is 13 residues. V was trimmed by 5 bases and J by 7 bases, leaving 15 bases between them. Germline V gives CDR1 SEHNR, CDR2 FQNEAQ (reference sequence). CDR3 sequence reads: CASSPSGGKEQYF. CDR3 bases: TGTGCCAGCAGCCCCAGTGGGGGGAAGGAGCAGTACTTC. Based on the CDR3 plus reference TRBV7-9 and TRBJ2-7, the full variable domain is DTGVSQNPRHKITKRGQNVTFRCDPISEHNRLYWYRQTLGQGPEFLTYFQNEAQLEKSRLLSDRFSAERPKGSFSTLEIQRTEQGDSAMYLCASSPSGGKEQYFGPGTRLTVT.

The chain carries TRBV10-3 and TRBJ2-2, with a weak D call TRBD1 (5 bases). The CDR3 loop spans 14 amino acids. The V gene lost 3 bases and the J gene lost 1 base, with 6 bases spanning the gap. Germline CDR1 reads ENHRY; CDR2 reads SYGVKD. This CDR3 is CAISEGENTGELFF. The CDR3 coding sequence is TGTGCCATCAGTGAAGGGGAGAACACCGGGGAGCTGTTTTTT.

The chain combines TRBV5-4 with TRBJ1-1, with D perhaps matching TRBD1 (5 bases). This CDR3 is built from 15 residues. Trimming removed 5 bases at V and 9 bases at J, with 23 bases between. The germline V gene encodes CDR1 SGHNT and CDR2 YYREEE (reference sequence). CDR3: CASSFSGNRGGKAFF. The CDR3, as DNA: TGTGCCAGCAGTTTCTCCGGGAACCGGGGCGGGAAAGCTTTCTTT.

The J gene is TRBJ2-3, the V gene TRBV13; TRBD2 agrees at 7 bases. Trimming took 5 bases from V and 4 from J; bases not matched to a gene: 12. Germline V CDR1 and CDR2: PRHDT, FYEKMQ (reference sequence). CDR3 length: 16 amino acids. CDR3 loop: CASSPERRGNADTQYF. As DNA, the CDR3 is TGTGCCAGCAGCCCAGAAAGGCGGGGGAACGCAGATACGCAGTATTTT.

The CDR3 sequence is CASSPRAVRSYEQYF. The CDR3 DNA sequence: TGTGCCAGCAGCCCCCGGGCGGTACGCTCCTACGAGCAGTACTTC. The chain links TRBV7-2 to TRBJ2-7; D gene uncertain. From germline, CDR1 is SGHTA and CDR2 FQGNSA. The CDR3 runs to 15 residues. Trimming took off 5 bases at V and 0 bases at J, with 14 bases between the two ends.

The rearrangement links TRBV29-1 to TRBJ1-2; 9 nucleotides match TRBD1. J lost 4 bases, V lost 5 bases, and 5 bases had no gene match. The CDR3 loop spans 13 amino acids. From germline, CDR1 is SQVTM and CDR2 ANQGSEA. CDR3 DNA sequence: TGCAGCGTTCGGCCGGGACAGGGCTATGGCTACACCTTC. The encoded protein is CSVRPGQGYGYTF.

DNA for the CDR3: TGTGCTAGTGGTTTGGGAGAGAATAGCAATCAGCCCCAGCATTTT. This encodes CASGLGENSNQPQHF. The chain links TRBV12-5 to TRBJ1-5; D not resolved. CDR1 is LGHNT and CDR2 is FRNRAP in the germline V gene. V was clipped by 1 base and J by 0 bases, with 7 bases between them. The CDR3 runs 15 residues.

CDR3 sequence (DNA): TGTGCCACCTCCGGGACAGGGGGGCCCGGGGAGCTGTTTTTT. Translated: CATSGTGGPGELFF. The chain links TRBV12-3 or TRBV12-4 to TRBJ2-2, with 11 positions matching TRBD1. The trim removed 10 bases at V and 6 bases at J, leaving 7 bases unmatched. This CDR3 contains 14 residues.

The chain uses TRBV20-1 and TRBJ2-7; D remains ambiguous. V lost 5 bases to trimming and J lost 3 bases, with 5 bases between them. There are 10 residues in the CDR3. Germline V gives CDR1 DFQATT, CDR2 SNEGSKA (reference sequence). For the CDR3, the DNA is TGCAGTGCTCTTGACTACGAGCAGTACTTC. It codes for CSALDYEQYF.

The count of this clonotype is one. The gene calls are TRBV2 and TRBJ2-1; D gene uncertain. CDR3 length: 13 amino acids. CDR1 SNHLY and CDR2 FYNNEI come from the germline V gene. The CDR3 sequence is CARRAPSYNEQFF. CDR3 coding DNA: TGTGCTCGCAGAGCTCCCTCCTACAATGAGCAGTTCTTC.

CDR3 residues: CASSFGGDGTAFF. The CDR3 nucleotides read TGCGCCAGCAGCTTCGGAGGGGACGGAACCGCTTTCTTT. This sequence joins TRBV5-1 and TRBJ1-1, with D perhaps TRBD1 (5 bases). Germline-derived CDR1 and CDR2 are SGHRS and YFSETQ. The CDR3 extends over 13 amino acids. Trimming took 2 bases from V and 11 from J, leaving 16 bases between them.

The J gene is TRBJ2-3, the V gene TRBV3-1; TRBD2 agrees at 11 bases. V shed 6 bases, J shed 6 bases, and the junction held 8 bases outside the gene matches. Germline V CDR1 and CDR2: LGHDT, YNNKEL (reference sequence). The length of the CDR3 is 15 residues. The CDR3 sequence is CASSYSSGGWDTQYF. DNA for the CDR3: TGTGCCAGCAGTTATTCTAGCGGGGGGTGGGATACGCAGTATTTT.

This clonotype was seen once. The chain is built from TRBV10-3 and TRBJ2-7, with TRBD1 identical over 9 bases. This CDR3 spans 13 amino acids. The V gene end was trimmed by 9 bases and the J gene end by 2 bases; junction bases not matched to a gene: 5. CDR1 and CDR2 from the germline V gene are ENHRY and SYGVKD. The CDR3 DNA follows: TGTGCCATTGGACAGGGGCTTGCCTACGAGCAGTACTTC. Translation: CAIGQGLAYEQYF.

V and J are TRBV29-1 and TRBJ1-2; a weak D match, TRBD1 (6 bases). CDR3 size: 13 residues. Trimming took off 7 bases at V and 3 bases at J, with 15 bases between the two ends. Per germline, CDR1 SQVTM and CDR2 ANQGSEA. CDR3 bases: TGCAGCGATCTAAACAGGGTAGACTATGGCTACACCTTC. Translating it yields CSDLNRVDYGYTF.

The CDR3 nucleotides read TGTGCCAGCAGCCAATCGGGGGCATCAAGTGTGGAGACCCAGTACTTC. This encodes CASSQSGASSVETQYF. This rearrangement joins TRBV16 to TRBJ2-5; the D gene is possibly TRBD1 (6 bases). This CDR3 has 16 residues. The V gene lost 0 bases and the J gene lost 5 bases, with 16 bases spanning the gap. Germline CDR1 KGHSY, CDR2 FQNENV.

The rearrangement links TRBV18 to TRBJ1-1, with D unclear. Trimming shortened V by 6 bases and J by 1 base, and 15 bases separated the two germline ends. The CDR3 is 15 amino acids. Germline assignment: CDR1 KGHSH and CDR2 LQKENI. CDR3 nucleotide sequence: TGTGCCAGCTCTCTAGGCGTTGCAACGAACACTGAAGCTTTCTTT. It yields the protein CASSLGVATNTEAFF.

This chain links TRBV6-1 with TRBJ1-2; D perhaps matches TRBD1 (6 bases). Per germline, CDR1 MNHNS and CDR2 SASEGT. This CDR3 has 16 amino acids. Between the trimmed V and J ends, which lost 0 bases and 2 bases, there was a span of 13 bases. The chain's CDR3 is CASSEATGSFNYGYTF. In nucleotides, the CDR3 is TGTGCCAGCAGTGAAGCCACAGGGAGTTTCAACTATGGCTACACCTTC.

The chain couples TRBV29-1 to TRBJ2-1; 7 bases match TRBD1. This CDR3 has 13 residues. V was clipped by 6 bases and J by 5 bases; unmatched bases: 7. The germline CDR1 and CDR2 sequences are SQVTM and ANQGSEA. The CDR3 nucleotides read TGCAGCGTCGTGGGACAGCTGGACAATGAGCAGTTCTTC. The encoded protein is CSVVGQLDNEQFF.

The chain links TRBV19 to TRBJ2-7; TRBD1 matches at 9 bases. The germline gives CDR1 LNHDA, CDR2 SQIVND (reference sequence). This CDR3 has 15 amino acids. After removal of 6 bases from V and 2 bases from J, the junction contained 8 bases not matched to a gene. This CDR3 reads CASSNHGTGTYEQYF. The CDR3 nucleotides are TGTGCCAGTAGCAATCATGGGACAGGGACCTACGAGCAGTACTTC. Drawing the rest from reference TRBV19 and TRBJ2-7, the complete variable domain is DGGITQSPKYLFRKEGQNVTLSCEQNLNHDAMYWYRQDPGQGLRLIYYSQIVNDFQKGDIAEGYSVSREKKESFPLTVTSAQKNPTAFYLCASSNHGTGTYEQYFGPGTRLTVT.

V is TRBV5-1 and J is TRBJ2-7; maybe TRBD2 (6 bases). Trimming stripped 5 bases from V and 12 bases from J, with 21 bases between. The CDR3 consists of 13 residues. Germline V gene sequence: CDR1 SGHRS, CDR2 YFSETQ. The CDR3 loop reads CASRATSSRRAYF. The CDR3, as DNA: TGCGCCAGCAGAGCTACGAGCAGTAGGAGGGCGTACTTC. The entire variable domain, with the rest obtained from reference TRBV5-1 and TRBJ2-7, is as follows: KAGVTQTPRYLIKTRGQQVTLSCSPISGHRSVSWYQQTPGQGLQFLFEYFSETQRNKGNFPGRFSGRQFSNSRSEMNVSTLELGDSALYLCASRATSSRRAYFGPGTRLTVT.

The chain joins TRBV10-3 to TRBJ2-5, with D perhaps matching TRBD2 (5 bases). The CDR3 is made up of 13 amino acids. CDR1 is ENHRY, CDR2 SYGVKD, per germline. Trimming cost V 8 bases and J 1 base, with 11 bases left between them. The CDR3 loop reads CAIGREVQETQYF. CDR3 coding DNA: TGTGCCATCGGGAGAGAAGTCCAAGAGACCCAGTACTTC.

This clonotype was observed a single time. The CDR3 spells CASSWTGGTGELFF. For the CDR3, the DNA is TGTGCCAGCAGTTGGACAGGGGGCACCGGGGAGCTGTTTTTT. This rearrangement joins TRBV28 to TRBJ2-2; 10 bases map to TRBD1. This CDR3 has 14 amino acids. CDR1 and CDR2 from the germline V gene are MDHEN and SYDVKM. V dropped 4 bases and J dropped 4; count of bases not matched to a gene: 0.

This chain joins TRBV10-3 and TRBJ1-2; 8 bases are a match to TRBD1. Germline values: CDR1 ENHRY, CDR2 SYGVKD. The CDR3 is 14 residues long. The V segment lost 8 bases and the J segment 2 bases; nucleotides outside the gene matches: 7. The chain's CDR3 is CAIYTRGRNYGYTF. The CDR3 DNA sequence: TGTGCCATCTATACCAGGGGGCGCAACTATGGCTACACCTTC.

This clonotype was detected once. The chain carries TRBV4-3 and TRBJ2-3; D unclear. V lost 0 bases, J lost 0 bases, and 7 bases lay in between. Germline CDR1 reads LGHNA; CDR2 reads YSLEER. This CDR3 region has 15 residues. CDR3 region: CASSQEQRSTDTQYF. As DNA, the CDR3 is TGCGCCAGCAGCCAAGAACAGCGAAGCACAGATACGCAGTATTTT.